This T cell receptor (beta chain) was sequenced during a study of CD8 T cells in ankylosing spondylitis. Overall study findings and caveats: Ankylosing spondylitis blood appeared to carry a characteristic TCR beta motif of eight or nine highly homologous variants.

This clonotype was detected many times. Antigen: not known. The ends were cut back, 4 bases at V and 7 bases at J, with 17 bases in the middle. The CDR3 runs 15 residues. Germline V gene data show CDR1 as SGHRS and CDR2 as YFSETQ. Libraries for TCR beta were made by quantitative 5'-RACE with molecular barcodes. Each CDR3 protein is one row after TCRdb ran MiXCR on the 5' RACE reads. The table has some 150,000 distinct CDR3 sequences, roughly an eighth seen once. The receptor comes from a female donor with ankylosing spondylitis or in good health (not recorded which). Sequencing used blood, either unsorted or a sorted T cell fraction (not recorded which). The genes are TRBV5-1 and TRBJ2-2; TRBD1 is a possible D gene (5 bases). CDR3 region: CASSPGSGSIGELFF. The CDR3 bases are TGCGCCAGCAGCCCCGGATCAGGGTCTATCGGGGAGCTGTTTTTT. Based on the CDR3 plus reference TRBV5-1 and TRBJ2-2, the full variable domain is KAGVTQTPRYLIKTRGQQVTLSCSPISGHRSVSWYQQTPGQGLQFLFEYFSETQRNKGNFPGRFSGRQFSNSRSEMNVSTLELGDSALYLCASSPGSGSIGELFFGEGSRLTVL.